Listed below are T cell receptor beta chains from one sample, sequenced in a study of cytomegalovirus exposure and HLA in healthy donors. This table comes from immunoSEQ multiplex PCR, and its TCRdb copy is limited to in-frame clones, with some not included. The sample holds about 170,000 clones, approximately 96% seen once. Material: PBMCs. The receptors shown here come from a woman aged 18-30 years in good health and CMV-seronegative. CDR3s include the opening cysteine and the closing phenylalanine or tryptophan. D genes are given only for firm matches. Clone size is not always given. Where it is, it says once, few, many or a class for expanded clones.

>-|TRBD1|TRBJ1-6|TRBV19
CASTGTGNSPLHF
TGTGCCAGTACCGGGACAGGGAATTCACCCCTCCACTTT
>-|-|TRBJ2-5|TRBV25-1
CASSLSRNFKETQYF
TGTGCCAGCAGTCTTTCGCGGAACTTTAAGGAGACCCAGTACTTC
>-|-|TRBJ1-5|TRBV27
CASSFGGNQPQHF
TGTGCCAGCAGTTTTGGGGGGAATCAGCCCCAGCATTTT
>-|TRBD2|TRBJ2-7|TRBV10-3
CAISGGGAYEQYF
TGTGCCATCAGTGGCGGGGGGGCATACGAGCAGTACTTC
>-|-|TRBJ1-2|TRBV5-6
CASSTAGLTYGYTF
TGTGCCAGCAGCACGGCAGGGCTTACCTATGGCTACACCTTC
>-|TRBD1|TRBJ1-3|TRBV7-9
CASSPDRASLGNTIYF
TGTGCCAGCAGCCCGGACAGGGCAAGTCTAGGAAACACCATATATTTT
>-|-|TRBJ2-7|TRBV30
CAWRGATPYEQYF
TGTGCCTGGAGGGGGGCCACCCCCTACGAGCAGTACTTC
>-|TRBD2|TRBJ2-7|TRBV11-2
CASSYPLSGSPYEQYF
TGTGCCAGCAGCTACCCTCTTAGCGGGTCCCCCTACGAGCAGTACTTC
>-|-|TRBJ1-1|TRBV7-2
CASSLAAGETEAFF
TGTGCCAGCAGCTTAGCGGCGGGGGAGACTGAAGCTTTCTTT
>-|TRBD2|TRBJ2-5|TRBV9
CASSGGLAGGQETQYF
TGTGCCAGCAGCGGTGGACTAGCGGGGGGTCAAGAGACCCAGTACTTC
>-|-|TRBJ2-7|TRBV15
CATSPVRGSYEQYF
TGTGCCACCAGCCCTGTGCGGGGATCCTACGAGCAGTACTTC
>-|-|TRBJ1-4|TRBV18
CASSLERSESGEKLFF
TGTGCCAGCTCACTGGAGCGATCTGAATCGGGAGAAAAACTGTTTTTT
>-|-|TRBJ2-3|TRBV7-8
CASSAVTGTDTQYF
TGTGCCAGCAGCGCAGTGACTGGCACAGATACGCAGTATTTT
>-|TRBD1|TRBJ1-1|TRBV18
CASSPWTGMNTEAFF
TGTGCCAGCTCACCATGGACAGGCATGAACACTGAAGCTTTCTTT
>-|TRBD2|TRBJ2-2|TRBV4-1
CASSQEAGLGTGELFF
TGCGCCAGCAGCCAGGAAGCGGGGTTGGGGACCGGGGAGCTGTTTTTT
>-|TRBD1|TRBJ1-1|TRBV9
CASSAGQGSGEAFF
TGTGCCAGCAGCGCAGGACAGGGGTCGGGTGAAGCTTTCTTT
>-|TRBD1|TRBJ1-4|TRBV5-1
CASSSGGPGEKLFF
TGCGCCAGCAGCTCAGGGGGCCCGGGGGAAAAACTGTTTTTT
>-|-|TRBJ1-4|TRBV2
CASTVGGATNEKLFF
TGTGCCAGCACCGTGGGGGGAGCAACTAATGAAAAACTGTTTTTT
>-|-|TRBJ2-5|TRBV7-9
CASSQAKQETQYF
TGTGCCAGCAGCCAAGCCAAACAAGAGACCCAGTACTTC
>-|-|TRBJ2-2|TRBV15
CATSSGSNTGELFF
TGTGCCACCAGCAGCGGGTCGAACACCGGGGAGCTGTTTTTT
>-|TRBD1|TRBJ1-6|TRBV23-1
CASARFPRGQIETYNSPLHF
TGCGCCAGCGCGCGGTTCCCCAGGGGGCAAATAGAGACCTATAATTCACCCCTCCACTTT
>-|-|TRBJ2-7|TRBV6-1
CASSGMQGPPYEQYF
TGTGCCAGCAGTGGTATGCAGGGTCCCCCCTACGAGCAGTACTTC
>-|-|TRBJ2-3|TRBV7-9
CASSQTMEADTQYF
TGTGCCAGCAGCCAAACTATGGAGGCAGATACGCAGTATTTT
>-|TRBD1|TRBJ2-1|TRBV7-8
CASSLEVLQDRNEQFF
TGTGCCAGCAGCTTAGAGGTGTTACAGGACAGGAATGAGCAGTTCTTC
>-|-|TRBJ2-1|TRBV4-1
CASSLNPLGLDEQFF
TGCGCCAGCAGCCTCAACCCACTAGGATTGGATGAGCAGTTCTTC
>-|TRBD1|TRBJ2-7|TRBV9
CASSPGQNNYEQYF
TGTGCCAGCAGTCCGGGACAGAATAATTACGAGCAGTACTTC
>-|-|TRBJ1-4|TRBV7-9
CASSSGTVGEKLFF
TGTGCCAGCAGCTCCGGGACTGTCGGTGAAAAACTGTTTTTT
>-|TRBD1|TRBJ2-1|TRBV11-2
CASSLEGQYNEQFF
TGTGCCAGCAGCTTAGAGGGACAGTACAATGAGCAGTTCTTC
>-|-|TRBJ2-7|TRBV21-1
CATRKSGGAYEQYF
TGTGCCACCCGAAAATCAGGAGGGGCCTACGAGCAGTACTTC
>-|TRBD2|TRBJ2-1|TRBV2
CASSISGGSYNEQFF
TGTGCCAGCAGTATAAGCGGGGGAAGTTACAATGAGCAGTTCTTC
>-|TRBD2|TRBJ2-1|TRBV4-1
CASSQVSGGAYNEQFF
TGCGCCAGCAGCCAAGTAAGCGGGGGAGCCTACAATGAGCAGTTCTTC
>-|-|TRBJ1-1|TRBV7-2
CASSLLGQINTEAFF
TGTGCCAGCAGCTTACTCGGACAGATAAACACTGAAGCTTTCTTT
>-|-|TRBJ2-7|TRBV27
CASSLRHGYEQYF
TGTGCCAGCAGTTTACGACACGGCTACGAGCAGTACTTC
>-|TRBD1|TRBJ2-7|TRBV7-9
CASSLTGGSEQYF
TGTGCCAGCAGCTTAACAGGGGGCTCCGAGCAGTACTTC
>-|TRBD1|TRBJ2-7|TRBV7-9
CASSLDRGSYEQYF
TGTGCCAGCAGCTTAGACAGGGGATCCTACGAGCAGTACTTC
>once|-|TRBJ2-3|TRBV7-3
CASSSRGTDTQYF
TGTGCCAGCAGCTCTCGCGGCACAGATACGCAGTATTTT
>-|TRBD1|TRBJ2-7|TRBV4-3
CASSHPDRAYEQYF
TGCGCCAGCAGCCATCCCGACAGGGCCTACGAGCAGTACTTC
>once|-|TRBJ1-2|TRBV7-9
CASVPLWGDYGYTF
TGTGCCAGCGTCCCCCTATGGGGAGACTATGGCTACACCTTC
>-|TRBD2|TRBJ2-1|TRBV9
CASSVSGGGVEQFF
TGTGCCAGCAGCGTTAGCGGGGGCGGGGTTGAGCAGTTCTTC
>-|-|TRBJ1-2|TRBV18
CASSLKQGSGYTF
TGTGCCAGCTCCCTAAAACAGGGCTCTGGCTACACCTTC
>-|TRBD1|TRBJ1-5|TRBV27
CASSPSGTGGYQPQHF
TGTGCCAGCAGTCCCTCCGGGACAGGGGGATATCAGCCCCAGCATTTT
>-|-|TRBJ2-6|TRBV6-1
CASSGASSGANVLTF
TGTGCCAGCAGTGGTGCCAGCTCTGGGGCCAACGTCCTGACTTTC
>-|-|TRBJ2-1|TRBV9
CASSAHLYEQFF
TGTGCCAGCAGCGCACATCTCTATGAGCAGTTCTTC
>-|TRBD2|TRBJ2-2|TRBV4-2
CASSQSSGGNTGELFF
TGTGCCAGCAGCCAATCCAGCGGGGGGAACACCGGGGAGCTGTTTTTT
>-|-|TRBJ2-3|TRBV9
CASSVDKDTQYF
TGTGCCAGCAGCGTAGATAAAGATACGCAGTATTTT
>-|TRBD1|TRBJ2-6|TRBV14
CASSLTSTGEGFWSGANVLTF
TGTGCCAGCAGCCTCACCTCGACAGGGGAAGGGTTTTGGTCCGGGGCCAACGTCCTGACTTTC
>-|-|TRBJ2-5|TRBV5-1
CASSLRGWREETQYF
TGCGCCAGCAGCTTGCGGGGGTGGCGGGAAGAGACCCAGTACTTC
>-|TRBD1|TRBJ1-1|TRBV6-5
CASSLQDRAEAFF
TGTGCCAGCAGTCTCCAGGACAGGGCTGAAGCTTTCTTT
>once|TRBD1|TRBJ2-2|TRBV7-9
CASSETRTGILRELFF
TGTGCCAGCAGCGAGACCCGGACAGGGATACTAAGGGAGCTGTTTTTT
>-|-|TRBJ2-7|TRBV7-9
CASSFGGEQYF
TGTGCCAGCAGCTTTGGGGGGGAGCAGTACTTC